This T cell receptor (beta chain) was identified in a study of blood T cell repertoires in COVID-19. Per the original data handling: From reference gene primer amplification, estimates of nucleated cell counts were derived. This table comes from immunoSEQ multiplex PCR, and its TCRdb copy is limited to in-frame clones, with some not included. V and J calls plus clone size are reproduced from that table; the DNA served to infer D and trimming. The table shows more than 200,000 clones, with approximately 81% occurring only once. Germline V lookup: CDR1 GTSNPN, CDR2 SVGIG (reference sequence). Trimming removed 4 bases from V and 4 bases from J, with 14 bases in between. CDR3 length: 14 residues.

The clonotype originates from a woman of 80 years or more with acute or convalescent COVID-19. The specimen was peripheral blood. V usage is TRBV30 and J usage is TRBJ1-3; D uncertain. The CDR3 region is CAWTLSGGGNTIYF. As DNA, the CDR3 is TGTGCCTGGACCCTTTCGGGAGGAGGAAACACCATATATTTT.